The 25 T cell receptor beta chains given below trace back to one sample, sequenced in a study of chemoradiotherapy in HPV16-positive cancers. The repertoire was sequenced with immunoSEQ multiplex PCR; TCRdb's copy has only in-frame clones and lacks some. Of approximately 9,600 clones listed, around 80% are singletons. Sequencing was performed on tumor tissue, taken from a patient who underwent chemoradiotherapy. These receptors originate from a human donor with HPV-associated anogenital cancer.

The chain has TRBV5-8 and TRBJ2-5; unclear D gene. CDR1 is SGHTS, CDR2 YDEGEE, per germline. V was trimmed by 0 bases and J by 5 bases, leaving 17 bases between them. The CDR3 consists of 16 residues. DNA for the CDR3: TGTGCCAGCAGCTTGGGTGGGGTCTCGTGGCGTGAGACCCAGTACTTC. This gives the protein CASSLGGVSWRETQYF.

This chain connects TRBV20-1 to TRBJ2-5, with D possibly called TRBD1 or TRBD2 (5 bases each). V lost 3 bases, J lost 4 bases, and 6 bases lay in between. In germline, CDR1 is DFQATT, CDR2 SNEGSKA (reference sequence). There are 11 residues in the CDR3. The CDR3 reads CSASGAETQYF. CDR3 DNA sequence: TGCAGTGCTAGCGGGGCAGAGACCCAGTACTTC.

The J gene is TRBJ1-1, the V gene TRBV5-6; unclear D gene. With 2 bases removed from V and 8 bases from J, the gap between germline ends came to 7 bases. The CDR3 has 11 residues. Germline lookup yields CDR1 SGHDT and CDR2 YYEEEE. The CDR3 spells CASSLSGEAFF. As DNA, the CDR3 is TGTGCCAGCAGCTTATCCGGGGAAGCTTTCTTT.

This chain connects TRBV5-4 to TRBJ2-5; the D is unclear. The J call may be faulty, since TRBJ2-7 better matches the DNA end. Germline CDR1 SGHNT, CDR2 YYREEE (reference sequence). The CDR3 extends over 16 amino acids. The CDR3 protein is CASSLGVAGVSYEQYF. CDR3 coding DNA: TGTGCCAGCAGCTTGGGTGTCGCAGGAGTCTCCTACGAGCAGTACTTC.

The chain couples TRBV7-2 to TRBJ2-7; possible D gene TRBD1, 5 bases. Germline CDR1 is SGHTA and CDR2 is FQGNSA. This CDR3 spans 14 amino acids. Trimming stripped 1 base from V and 3 bases from J, with 10 bases between. CDR3 in DNA: TGTGCCAGCAGCTTAGTGGGCAGGGACTACGAGCAGTACTTC. Amino acids: CASSLVGRDYEQYF.

The V and J genes are TRBV30 and TRBJ2-1; 7 nucleotides agree with TRBD2. V gave up 3 bases and J gave up 5 bases; unmatched junction bases: 7. Per germline, CDR1 GTSNPN and CDR2 SVGIG (reference sequence). This CDR3 comprises 14 residues. CDR3 protein: CAWRARDYHNEQFF. Written as DNA, the CDR3 is TGTGCCTGGAGGGCTAGGGACTACCACAATGAGCAGTTCTTC.

The chain uses TRBV7-9 and TRBJ2-5; TRBD2 agrees at 7 bases. Germline V gene data show CDR1 as SEHNR and CDR2 as FQNEAQ (reference sequence). The CDR3 runs to 16 residues. V was pared by 5 bases and J by 3 bases, with 12 bases of the junction left unmatched. In DNA, the CDR3 is TGTGCCAGCAGCATTCGAGCGGGGACCCTGGAAGAGACCCAGTACTTC. Translation: CASSIRAGTLEETQYF.

CDR3 DNA: TGTGCCAGCAGTTACGCGAGCGGGGACGTCTACGAGCAGTACTTC. This gives the protein CASSYASGDVYEQYF. This sequence joins TRBV6-6 and TRBJ2-7; 7 bases are a match to TRBD2. The trim removed 2 bases at V and 3 bases at J, leaving 7 bases unmatched. Germline assignment: CDR1 MNHNY and CDR2 SVGAGI (reference sequence). The CDR3 extends over 15 amino acids.

The chain couples TRBV19 to TRBJ2-1, with D perhaps TRBD1 or TRBD2 (5 bases each). The CDR3 is made up of 14 amino acids. Germline CDR1 LNHDA, CDR2 SQIVND (reference sequence). The V end lost 8 bases, the J end lost 7 bases, and 18 bases lay between the germline ends. The CDR3 is CASRGGGQRNEQFF. CDR3 in DNA: TGTGCCAGTCGGGGTGGGGGTCAGAGGAATGAGCAGTTCTTC.

The chain couples TRBV2 to TRBJ2-7; D might be TRBD1 (5 bases). V lost 6 bases to trimming and J lost 3 bases, with 9 bases between them. The germline V gene has CDR1 SNHLY and CDR2 FYNNEI. The CDR3 extends over 12 amino acids. CDR3 bases: TGTGCCAGCAGAGACAGCGTCTACGAGCAGTACTTC. Residues: CASRDSVYEQYF.

This rearrangement joins TRBV2 to TRBJ2-7; D unresolved. The CDR3 is 11 amino acids. From germline, CDR1 is SNHLY and CDR2 FYNNEI. Trimming removed 6 bases from V and 3 bases from J, with 6 bases in between. As DNA, the CDR3 is TGTGCCAGCAGGGAGAGCTACGAGCAGTACTTC. It yields the protein CASRESYEQYF.

The chain employs TRBV14 and TRBJ2-2; the match to TRBD1 covers 8 bases. J gave up 4 bases and V 4 bases, and 11 bases lay outside the gene matches. The germline gives CDR1 SGHDN, CDR2 FVKESK. CDR3 length equals 17 residues. The CDR3 DNA follows: TGTGCCAGCAGCCCATACTTCGGACAGGGTTTCACCGGGGAGCTGTTTTTT. Translating it yields CASSPYFGQGFTGELFF.

The rearrangement uses TRBV19 and TRBJ2-5; 9 nucleotides align to TRBD2. The length of the CDR3 is 14 residues. Germline-derived CDR1 and CDR2 are LNHDA and SQIVND (reference sequence). The junction had 7 bases not matched to a gene; V was cut back by 6 bases and J by 5 bases. The CDR3 sequence is CASRRAGGGETQYF. The CDR3 nucleotides are TGTGCCAGTAGGAGAGCGGGGGGTGGGGAGACCCAGTACTTC.

The rearrangement links TRBV10-3 to TRBJ2-3; 8 bases match TRBD2. CDR1 and CDR2 from the germline V gene are ENHRY and SYGVKD. CDR3 length equals 13 residues. After removal of 5 bases from V and 4 bases from J, the junction contained 2 bases not matched to a gene. The DNA of the CDR3 is TGTGCCATCAGTCGGGAGGGGCCAGATACGCAGTATTTT. It yields the protein CAISREGPDTQYF.

The chain recombines TRBV10-3 with TRBJ1-1; D may be TRBD1 (6 bases). V lost 7 bases and J lost 6, with 12 bases in between. The CDR3 spans 12 residues. Germline V gives CDR1 ENHRY, CDR2 SYGVKD. CDR3 sequence reads: CAIMGGGAEAFF. CDR3 nucleotide sequence: TGTGCCATCATGGGAGGGGGAGCTGAAGCTTTCTTT.

The chain carries TRBV7-9 and TRBJ1-1; D is unresolved. Trimming removed 5 bases from V and 1 base from J, with 14 bases in between. This CDR3 comprises 15 residues. CDR1 and CDR2 from the germline V gene are SEHNR and FQNEAQ (reference sequence). The CDR3 loop is CASSPSPAGNTEAFF. The CDR3, as DNA: TGTGCCAGCAGCCCCTCCCCGGCCGGGAACACTGAAGCTTTCTTT. Using reference TRBV7-9 and TRBJ1-1 for the parts outside the CDR3, the full variable domain is DTGVSQNPRHKITKRGQNVTFRCDPISEHNRLYWYRQTLGQGPEFLTYFQNEAQLEKSRLLSDRFSAERPKGSFSTLEIQRTEQGDSAMYLCASSPSPAGNTEAFFGQGTRLTVV.

The chain is built from TRBV28 and TRBJ2-2; D uncertain. Trimming removed 6 bases from V and 8 bases from J, with 13 bases in between. This CDR3 has 13 residues. Germline CDR1 reads MDHEN; CDR2 reads SYDVKM. For the CDR3, the DNA is TGTGCCAGCAGGTCGGCCTGGGTGGGGGAGCTGTTTTTT. Protein product: CASRSAWVGELFF.

The chain recombines TRBV25-1 with TRBJ1-2; 8 bases match TRBD1. Germline V gives CDR1 MGHDK, CDR2 SYGVNS. The CDR3 is made up of 15 amino acids. After removal of 6 bases from V and 6 bases from J, the junction contained 12 bases not matched to a gene. The CDR3 DNA sequence: TGTGCCAGCAGCCGAGGGGACCCAGGGGGCCATGGCTACACCTTC. Protein: CASSRGDPGGHGYTF.

V and J are TRBV19 and TRBJ2-5, with D perhaps matching TRBD2 (6 bases). Per germline, CDR1 LNHDA and CDR2 SQIVND (reference sequence). There are 11 residues in the CDR3. V was shortened by 5 bases and J by 5 bases, with 6 bases between the two germline ends. CDR3 nucleotides: TGTGCCAGTAGTGGGGGGGAGACCCAGTACTTC. Protein sequence: CASSGGETQYF.

The genes are TRBV4-2 and TRBJ2-6; D is possibly TRBD2 (6 bases). The length of the CDR3 is 17 residues. Looked up from germline, CDR1 is LGHNA and CDR2 is YNFKEQ. Trimming removed 5 bases at V and 0 bases at J, with 14 bases between. DNA of the CDR3: TGTGCCAGCAGCTCTGGACCGACTAGCTCTGGGGCCAACGTCCTGACTTTC. The encoded protein is CASSSGPTSSGANVLTF.

The chain joins TRBV6-1 to TRBJ2-5; perhaps TRBD1 as D (5 bases). The DNA end lines up better with TRBJ2-7; the J call may be wrong. This CDR3 has 16 amino acids. In germline, CDR1 is MNHNS, CDR2 SASEGT. CDR3 protein: CASSDPTVPSPYEQYF. CDR3 sequence (DNA): TGTGCCAGCAGTGATCCGACAGTGCCATCCCCCTACGAGCAGTACTTC.

The chain couples TRBV5-1 to TRBJ2-7; 9 nucleotides align to TRBD1. Germline CDR1 and CDR2: SGHRS and YFSETQ. The CDR3 is made up of 15 amino acids. Losses at the gene ends were 0 bases for V and 4 bases for J; bases not matched to a gene: 5. CDR3 coding DNA: TGCGCCAGCAGCTTGGGGGACAGGGAAGGGTACGAGCAGTACTTC. Translating it yields CASSLGDREGYEQYF.

The chain joins TRBV9 to TRBJ1-5; a possible D gene is TRBD1 (6 bases). The CDR3 contains 12 residues. Germline lookup yields CDR1 SGDLS and CDR2 YYNGEE. The germline V and J ends were trimmed by 5 bases and 7 bases, with 10 bases remaining between them. CDR3 DNA: TGTGCCAGCAGTGAGGGGGTACAGCCCCAGCATTTT. Translated, it gives CASSEGVQPQHF.

The chain has TRBV10-1 and TRBJ2-3; 12 bases fit TRBD2. The CDR3 is 15 residues long. V shed 5 bases, J shed 3 bases, and the junction held 3 bases outside the gene matches. The germline CDR1 and CDR2 sequences are WNHNN and SYGVQD (reference sequence). The CDR3 region is CASSWTSGVTDTQYF. The CDR3 coding sequence is TGCGCCAGCAGTTGGACTAGCGGGGTTACAGATACGCAGTATTTT.

The rearrangement uses TRBV29-1 and TRBJ1-2, with D maybe TRBD1 (5 bases). Trimming stripped 0 bases from V and 3 bases from J, with 14 bases between. Germline V gene lookup returns CDR1 SQVTM and CDR2 ANQGSEA. This CDR3 region has 15 residues. The CDR3 region has the DNA TGCAGCGTTGAAGAAGAGGGGATTTTGGACTATGGCTACACCTTC. Residues: CSVEEEGILDYGYTF.